These 18 T cell receptor beta chains were sequenced from one sample in a study of human T cells and chemical hapten exposure. Time point noted: patch test 1, 2 weeks after DPC sensitization. Described treatment: therapeutic diphenylcyclopropenone sensitization with weekly scalp DPC. Via MiXCR, TCRdb re-called the RACE reads, giving one row per CDR3 protein. Among approximately 90,000 distinct CDR3 sequences, under 12% were seen once, and the ten largest hold around 2.3%. Sequences were derived from whole blood, sampled in connection with sensitization to the hapten diphenylcyclopropenone (DPC). These receptors came from a man in his forties with alopecia areata. Some clones in this sample may be carry-over from other donors' samples.

This clonotype was observed at least ten times. The rearrangement joins TRBV4-2 to TRBJ1-1; D unresolved. The germline CDR1 and CDR2 sequences are LGHNA and YNFKEQ. This CDR3 has 11 amino acids. V gave up 6 bases and J gave up 3 bases, with 5 bases separating them. CDR3 protein: CASSGDTEAFF. In DNA, the CDR3 is TGTGCCAGCAGTGGGGACACTGAAGCTTTCTTT.

The chain combines TRBV12-3 or TRBV12-4 with TRBJ1-5; possible D gene TRBD1, 5 bases. The CDR3 totals 13 residues. V was trimmed by 6 bases and J by 5 bases, leaving 11 bases between them. This CDR3 is CASRKQGDQPQHF. The CDR3 DNA reads TGTGCCAGCAGAAAACAAGGGGATCAGCCCCAGCATTTT.

V gene TRBV29-1 combines with J gene TRBJ1-4; TRBD1 matches 7 bases. The germline gives CDR1 SQVTM, CDR2 ANQGSEA. V lost 0 bases and J lost 3; bases outside the gene matches: 1. The CDR3 spans 14 residues. In DNA, the CDR3 is TGCAGCGTTGAAGACGGGACAGCTAATGAAAAACTGTTTTTT. Amino acids: CSVEDGTANEKLFF.

This clonotype was observed a handful of times. V is TRBV28 and J is TRBJ2-7; 7 nucleotides match TRBD1. Germline trimming cut 7 bases from V and 3 bases from J; bases unmatched to any gene: 6. Germline V gene data show CDR1 as MDHEN and CDR2 as SYDVKM. CDR3 length: 13 amino acids. CDR3 region: CASKRGQDYEQYF. CDR3 sequence (DNA): TGTGCCAGCAAGCGAGGACAGGACTACGAGCAGTACTTC.

The V gene is TRBV12-3 or TRBV12-4, the J gene TRBJ1-1, with 8 bases aligning to TRBD1. With V trimmed by 5 bases and J by 4 bases, 3 bases remained unmatched. The CDR3 consists of 13 residues. The CDR3 loop is CASSTGGGTEAFF. CDR3 nucleotide sequence: TGTGCCAGCAGTACAGGGGGAGGCACTGAAGCTTTCTTT.

V and J are TRBV5-5 and TRBJ2-3; D is unclear. Trimming removed 1 base at V and 0 bases at J, with 12 bases between. This CDR3 region has 16 residues. Germline CDR1 is SGHKS and CDR2 is YYEKEE (reference sequence). The chain's CDR3 is CASSLYVDPSTDTQYF. In DNA form, the CDR3 reads TGTGCCAGCAGCTTGTATGTGGATCCGAGCACAGATACGCAGTATTTT.

This clonotype has just a few counts. The chain couples TRBV6-2 or TRBV6-3 to TRBJ2-2; D uncertain. Germline loops: CDR1 MNHEY, CDR2 SVGEGT. Trimming shortened V by 2 bases and J by 4 bases, and 5 bases separated the two germline ends. The CDR3 is 13 amino acids. CDR3 sequence (DNA): TGTGCCAGCAGTTACGGGGTCACCGGGGAGCTGTTTTTT. Translating gives CASSYGVTGELFF.

The sample holds a few counts of this clonotype. This chain connects TRBV11-3 to TRBJ2-1; 9 positions match TRBD1. The CDR3 totals 16 residues. With 3 bases clipped from V and 6 bases from J, the junction kept 9 bases outside the gene matches. Germline CDR1 SGHNT, CDR2 YENEEA. The CDR3 nucleotides read TGTGCCAGCAGCTTGTCTGGACAGGGGTCGTTCAATGAGCAGTTCTTC. It codes for CASSLSGQGSFNEQFF. Combining the CDR3 with reference TRBV11-3 and TRBJ2-1 gives the whole variable domain EAGVVQSPRYKIIEKKQPVAFWCNPISGHNTLYWYLQNLGQGPELLIRYENEEAVDDSQLPKDRFSAERLKGVDSTLKIQPAELGDSAVYLCASSLSGQGSFNEQFFGPGTRLTVL.

This clonotype was detected ten times or more. V usage is TRBV12-5 and J usage is TRBJ2-3; 7 nucleotides align to TRBD1. V was pared by 2 bases and J by 5 bases, with 7 bases of the junction left unmatched. Germline CDR1 LGHNT, CDR2 FRNRAP. The CDR3 is 15 amino acids. CDR3 in amino acids: CASGLSKTGLDTQYF. The DNA for the CDR3 is TGTGCTAGTGGTTTGTCCAAGACAGGGCTAGATACGCAGTATTTT.

This clonotype was recorded many times. J is TRBJ2-2 and V is TRBV7-9; D unresolved. This CDR3 has 13 residues. The germline CDR1 and CDR2 sequences are SEHNR and FQNEAQ (reference sequence). Trimming took off 6 bases at V and 5 bases at J, with 10 bases between the two ends. The CDR3 protein is CASRTTATGELFF. DNA for the CDR3: TGTGCCAGCAGAACAACGGCGACCGGGGAGCTGTTTTTT.

This clonotype was seen a few times. This chain joins TRBV9 and TRBJ1-2; no firm D call. V shed 3 bases and J shed 6 bases, with 3 bases lying between them. Germline V gene sequence: CDR1 SGDLS, CDR2 YYNGEE. The CDR3 is 10 amino acids. The CDR3 region is CASSGHGYTF. The CDR3 region has the DNA TGTGCCAGCAGCGGACATGGCTACACCTTC.

This sequence joins TRBV6-5 and TRBJ2-6; D not certain. The CDR3 covers 16 residues. Trimming left V 5 bases short and J 2 bases short, with 13 bases between. The germline V gene encodes CDR1 MNHEY and CDR2 SVGAGI. The CDR3 nucleotides are TGTGCCAGCAGTCCAACCCTTAACCCTGGGGCCAACGTCCTGACTTTC. Encoded protein: CASSPTLNPGANVLTF.

This clonotype was found many times. The J gene is TRBJ1-1, the V gene TRBV5-1; possibly TRBD1 for D (5 bases). Trimming pared 4 bases from V and 3 bases from J, leaving 10 bases between. There are 13 residues in the CDR3. The germline CDR1 and CDR2 sequences are SGHRS and YFSETQ. The CDR3 loop reads CASSKETDTEAFF. The CDR3 nucleotides are TGCGCCAGCAGCAAGGAGACAGACACTGAAGCTTTCTTT.

This clonotype has only a few counts. This sequence joins TRBV7-2 and TRBJ1-5, with D hard to call. This CDR3 contains 13 residues. Trimming left V 0 bases short and J 7 bases short, with 7 bases between. Germline-derived CDR1 and CDR2 are SGHTA and FQGNSA. CDR3 protein: CASSLAEGQPQHF. Here the CDR3 DNA reads TGTGCCAGCAGCTTAGCGGAAGGGCAGCCCCAGCATTTT.

This clonotype occurred a few times. The rearrangement joins TRBV28 to TRBJ2-4; possible D gene TRBD2, 7 bases. The CDR3 consists of 14 residues. Trimming stripped 3 bases from V and 16 bases from J, with 22 bases between. Germline V gene lookup returns CDR1 MDHEN and CDR2 SYDVKM. The CDR3 DNA sequence: TGTGCCAGCAGTTTCAATTCCAGGGGAGGGTTGGGATACTTC. Translated, it gives CASSFNSRGGLGYF.

Ten or more counts support this clonotype. CDR3 in amino acids: CASRFEYRDNQPQHF. The CDR3 bases are TGTGCAAGTCGCTTCGAGTACAGGGACAATCAGCCCCAGCATTTT. This sequence joins TRBV12-2 and TRBJ1-5; the DNA was not compared with TRBD1, the D call given in the table. TRBV12-2 is marked as a pseudogene. The CDR3 totals 15 residues.

The DNA for the CDR3 is TGTGCCAGCAGTCGGGACAGCGCCGGAGAAAAACTGTTTTTT. Protein product: CASSRDSAGEKLFF. The rearrangement joins TRBV6-2 or TRBV6-3 to TRBJ1-4; TRBD1 matches at 7 bases. The trim removed 5 bases at V and 8 bases at J, leaving 8 bases unmatched. CDR1 MNHEY and CDR2 SVGEGT come from the germline V gene. The CDR3 is 14 residues long.

Here the CDR3 DNA reads TGCAGTGCTAGTAACACTCCGTACGAGCAGTACTTC. Protein product: CSASNTPYEQYF. The chain couples TRBV20-1 to TRBJ2-7, with unresolved D. CDR1 DFQATT and CDR2 SNEGSKA come from the germline V gene (reference sequence). The CDR3 sequence is 12 residues long. The V end lost 3 bases, the J end lost 4 bases, and 10 bases lay between the germline ends.